The 10 T cell receptor beta chains in this list originate from one sample, sequenced in a study of T cell changes during pregnancy in multiple sclerosis. Using immunoSEQ multiplex PCR, the repertoire was profiled, and TCRdb retains in-frame clones only, with some absent. The table has under 120,000 clones, about nine tenths seen once. The material sequenced was peripheral blood, taken after pregnancy. Receptors originate from a female donor with multiple sclerosis, enrolled in a pregnancy study.

The chain is built from TRBV14 and TRBJ2-7; D remains ambiguous. Germline CDR1 SGHDN, CDR2 FVKESK. This CDR3 is built from 13 residues. With 0 bases removed from V and 4 bases from J, the gap between germline ends came to 7 bases. The CDR3 sequence is CASSQENQYEQYF. Written as DNA, the CDR3 is TGTGCCAGCAGCCAAGAGAATCAGTACGAGCAGTACTTC.

This sequence joins TRBV4-2 and TRBJ2-1; 8 bases are a match to TRBD2. J gave up 0 bases and V 4 bases, and 5 bases lay outside the gene matches. The CDR3 extends over 16 amino acids. CDR1 and CDR2 (germline): LGHNA, YNFKEQ. The CDR3 DNA follows: TGTGCCAGCAGCCCGACCGGGACTAGCTCCTACAATGAGCAGTTCTTC. Translated: CASSPTGTSSYNEQFF.

The rearrangement links TRBV6-5 to TRBJ2-7, with a weak D call TRBD2 (5 bases). This CDR3 comprises 15 residues. Trimming removed 6 bases at V and 1 base at J, with 16 bases between. The germline CDR1 and CDR2 sequences are MNHEY and SVGAGI. The CDR3 loop is CASRNGGIVSYEQYF. The CDR3 nucleotides are TGTGCCAGCAGAAATGGAGGAATCGTATCCTACGAGCAGTACTTC.

The chain combines TRBV30 with TRBJ1-4; D gene ambiguous. Per germline, CDR1 GTSNPN and CDR2 SVGIG (reference sequence). This CDR3 has 14 residues. Deletions cut 3 bases from V and 8 bases from J, with 16 bases between. Here the CDR3 DNA reads TGTGCCTGGAGGCCGGGCATTTCGGGGGAAAAACTGTTTTTT. It translates to CAWRPGISGEKLFF.

The chain recombines TRBV7-3 with TRBJ1-1; D remains ambiguous. Looked up from germline, CDR1 is SGHTA and CDR2 is FQGTGA. Trimming took off 7 bases at V and 1 base at J, with 13 bases between the two ends. The CDR3 is 14 residues long. CDR3 sequence (DNA): TGTGCCAGCACCGACGGGAGTCCGAACACTGAAGCTTTCTTT. Amino acids: CASTDGSPNTEAFF. Combining the CDR3 with reference TRBV7-3 and TRBJ1-1 gives the whole variable domain GAGVSQTPSNKVTEKGKYVELRCDPISGHTALYWYRQSLGQGPEFLIYFQGTGAADDSGLPNDRFFAVRPEGSVSTLKIQRTERGDSAVYLCASTDGSPNTEAFFGQGTRLTVV.

CDR3 DNA sequence: TGTGCCAGCAGCCCACTAAGGACTGCAAACACTGAAGCTTTCTTT. This gives the protein CASSPLRTANTEAFF. This chain connects TRBV11-2 to TRBJ1-1, with D unclear. In germline, CDR1 is SGHAT, CDR2 FQNNGV. Trimming pared 5 bases from V and 2 bases from J, leaving 15 bases between. This CDR3 has 15 residues.

This clone has just one count. The V and J genes are TRBV2 and TRBJ2-5; 10 bases agree with TRBD1. Germline V gene sequence: CDR1 SNHLY, CDR2 FYNNEI. Trimming at V came to 2 bases and at J to 2 bases, leaving 14 bases not matched to a gene. The CDR3 totals 19 residues. The CDR3 sequence: CASSEKLPWTGGGQETQYF. CDR3 sequence (DNA): TGTGCCAGCAGTGAAAAGCTCCCCTGGACAGGGGGGGGGCAAGAGACCCAGTACTTC. The full variable domain, with the rest looked up from reference TRBV2 and TRBJ2-5, is EPEVTQTPSHQVTQMGQEVILRCVPISNHLYFYWYRQILGQKVEFLVSFYNNEISEKSEIFDDQFSVERPDGSNFTLKIRSTKLEDSAMYFCASSEKLPWTGGGQETQYFGPGTRLLVL.

CDR3 nucleotide sequence: TGCAGCGTTGAGCTAACAGGGCAGTACTTC. Translated, it gives CSVELTGQYF. V is TRBV29-1 and J is TRBJ2-5; the D gene is possibly TRBD1 (6 bases). This CDR3 has 10 amino acids. Germline CDR1 is SQVTM and CDR2 is ANQGSEA. The V gene lost 3 bases and the J gene lost 11 bases, with 10 bases spanning the gap.

The rearrangement uses TRBV2 and TRBJ1-5, with D possibly TRBD1 on 6 matching bases. V was clipped by 3 bases and J by 1 base, with 13 bases between them. CDR3 length: 16 residues. The germline gives CDR1 SNHLY, CDR2 FYNNEI. CDR3 amino acids: CASSDIRQGSNQPQHF. The DNA for the CDR3 is TGTGCCAGCAGTGACATCCGGCAGGGGAGCAATCAGCCCCAGCATTTT.

The CDR3 loop is CASSSSGGGDTQYF. In nucleotides, the CDR3 is TGTGCCAGCAGCTCGAGCGGGGGGGGAGATACGCAGTATTTT. The chain uses TRBV7-3 and TRBJ2-3; 10 positions match TRBD2. V lost 4 bases and J lost 5; bases outside the gene matches: 3. The CDR3 is 14 amino acids. CDR1 is SGHTA, CDR2 FQGTGA, per germline.